This TCR beta chain was obtained from a study of identical twins. Overall study findings and caveats: Abundant beta clonotypes from cord blood bore fewer insertions; memory repertoires lacked this pattern.

The CDR3 consists of 16 residues. Trimming left V 1 base short and J 4 bases short, with 17 bases between. Per germline, CDR1 SGHRS and CDR2 YFSETQ. This clonotype occurred a few times. The antigen remains undetermined. TCRdb reprocessed the 5' RACE reads with MiXCR, giving one entry per CDR3 protein. The data show fewer than 500,000 distinct CDR3 sequences, with about 24% seen just once and about 2.7% held by the top ten. The sample was also reused in another study, on T cells expressing NK-cell markers. That source notes: Most of the eight sequenced donors tested HCMV-seropositive; one tested seronegative.

The sequenced sample consisted of CD4+ T cells sorted from blood. The V and J genes are TRBV5-1 and TRBJ1-2, with D unclear. This TCR came from a woman under 30 in good health. The CDR3 coding sequence is TGCGCCAGCAGCTTGTCAACCAGATCTGCTACCTATGGCTACACCTTC. It encodes CASSLSTRSATYGYTF.